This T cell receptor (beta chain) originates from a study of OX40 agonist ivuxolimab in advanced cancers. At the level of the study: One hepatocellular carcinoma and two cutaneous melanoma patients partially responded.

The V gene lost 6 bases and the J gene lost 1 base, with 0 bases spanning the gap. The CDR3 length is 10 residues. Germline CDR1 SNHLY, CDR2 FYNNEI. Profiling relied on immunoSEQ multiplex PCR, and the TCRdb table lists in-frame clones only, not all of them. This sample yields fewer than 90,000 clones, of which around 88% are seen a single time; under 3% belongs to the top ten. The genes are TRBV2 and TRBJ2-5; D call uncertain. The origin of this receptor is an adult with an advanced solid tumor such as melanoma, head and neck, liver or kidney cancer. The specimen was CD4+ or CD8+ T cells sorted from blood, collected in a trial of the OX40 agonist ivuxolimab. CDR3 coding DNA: TGTGCCAGCAGCCAAGAGACCCAGTACTTC. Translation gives CASSQETQYF.